These 20 T cell receptor beta chains were sequenced from one sample in a study of OX40 agonist ivuxolimab in advanced cancers. Clones were read by immunoSEQ multiplex PCR, and TCRdb kept only the in-frame ones, dropping some. Of 55,000 to 70,000 clones in the sample, 65% to 90% were seen once. The specimen was CD4+ or CD8+ T cells sorted from blood, collected in a trial of the OX40 agonist ivuxolimab. The origin of the receptors is an adult with an advanced solid tumor such as melanoma, head and neck, liver or kidney cancer.

The chain employs TRBV27 and TRBJ1-1, with TRBD1 matching over 7 bases. This CDR3 spans 14 amino acids. Looked up from germline, CDR1 is MNHEY and CDR2 is SMNVEV (reference sequence). V was pared by 6 bases and J by 4 bases, with 8 bases of the junction left unmatched. The DNA for the CDR3 is TGTGCCAGCAGGCCCAGGGGGGCGAGCACTGAAGCTTTCTTT. Its protein product is CASRPRGASTEAFF.

CDR3 sequence: CASSPQGVRAVTDTQYF. The CDR3 DNA follows: TGTGCCAGTAGTCCCCAAGGTGTCAGGGCGGTAACAGATACGCAGTATTTT. The chain uses TRBV19 and TRBJ2-3; weak D call: TRBD1 (5 bases). The CDR3 runs 17 residues. Trimming took off 5 bases at V and 3 bases at J, with 21 bases between the two ends. Per germline, CDR1 LNHDA and CDR2 SQIVND (reference sequence).

The J gene is TRBJ1-2, the V gene TRBV14; D remains ambiguous. The V end lost 0 bases, the J end lost 7 bases, and 9 bases lay between the germline ends. The CDR3 covers 13 residues. Germline lookup yields CDR1 SGHDN and CDR2 FVKESK. The CDR3 protein is CASSQDRLGGYTF. DNA for the CDR3: TGTGCCAGCAGCCAAGATCGGCTGGGTGGCTACACCTTC.

The chain carries TRBV11-3 and TRBJ2-1; 14 bases agree with TRBD2. The CDR3 has 17 residues. CDR1 and CDR2 (germline): SGHNT, YENEEA. Germline trimming cut 1 base from V and 5 bases from J; bases unmatched to any gene: 4. CDR3 protein: CASSLGGLAGGNNEQFF. The CDR3 nucleotides read TGTGCCAGCAGCTTAGGCGGACTAGCGGGAGGTAACAATGAGCAGTTCTTC.

The chain joins TRBV6-6 to TRBJ2-2, with 14 bases matching TRBD2. The length of the CDR3 is 16 residues. J gave up 8 bases and V 5 bases, and 7 bases lay outside the gene matches. Germline lookup yields CDR1 MNHNY and CDR2 SVGAGI (reference sequence). CDR3 protein: CASSGRLAGGPGELFF. CDR3 nucleotides: TGTGCCAGCAGTGGCCGACTAGCGGGGGGGCCAGGGGAGCTGTTTTTT.

There are a few counts of this clone. CDR3 amino acids: CASSMARGSFVRQFF. For the CDR3, the DNA is TGTGCCAGTAGTATGGCGCGGGGGTCGTTCGTCCGGCAGTTCTTC. The chain couples TRBV19 to TRBJ2-1; 7 bases agree with TRBD2. The CDR3 runs to 15 residues. Germline V lookup: CDR1 LNHDA, CDR2 SQIVND (reference sequence). V lost 3 bases, J lost 12 bases, and 14 bases stayed unmatched.

The J gene is TRBJ1-2, the V gene TRBV18, with 7 bases that match TRBD1. The germline V gene encodes CDR1 KGHSH and CDR2 LQKENI. V lost 3 bases, J lost 3 bases, and 4 bases stayed unmatched. The CDR3 is made up of 14 amino acids. The CDR3 nucleotides read TGTGCCAGCTCACCTTTAGACAGGGACTATGGCTACACCTTC. This codes for CASSPLDRDYGYTF. Together with reference TRBV18 and TRBJ1-2, the CDR3 gives the full variable domain: NAGVMQNPRHLVRRRGQEARLRCSPMKGHSHVYWYRQLPEEGLKFMVYLQKENIIDESGMPKERFSAEFPKEGPSILRIQQVVRGDSAAYFCASSPLDRDYGYTFGSGTRLTVV.

J is TRBJ2-5 and V is TRBV7-2, with D perhaps matching TRBD2 (7 bases). Germline-derived CDR1 and CDR2 are SGHTA and FQGNSA. V was pared by 0 bases and J by 5 bases, with 13 bases between. The CDR3 is made up of 15 amino acids. The CDR3 sequence: CASSLAGGAGETQYF. The CDR3 nucleotides read TGTGCCAGCAGCTTAGCGGGGGGGGCCGGGGAGACCCAGTACTTC.

The V and J genes are TRBV28 and TRBJ2-7; D gene uncertain. CDR1 is MDHEN and CDR2 is SYDVKM in the germline V gene. V lost 10 bases and J lost 5, with 9 bases in between. This CDR3 is 10 amino acids long. CDR3 sequence reads: CAIRGDEQYF. CDR3 coding DNA: TGTGCCATCCGAGGAGACGAGCAGTACTTC.

The chain carries TRBV11-2 and TRBJ2-5, with TRBD1 matching over 12 bases. CDR3 length equals 15 residues. Trimming took 4 bases from V and 5 from J; bases not matched to a gene: 5. CDR1 and CDR2 from the germline V gene are SGHAT and FQNNGV. Here the CDR3 DNA reads TGTGCCAGCAGCTACCAGGGACAGGGGGCTGAGACCCAGTACTTC. Protein product: CASSYQGQGAETQYF. Combining the CDR3 with reference TRBV11-2 and TRBJ2-5 gives the whole variable domain EAGVAQSPRYKIIEKRQSVAFWCNPISGHATLYWYQQILGQGPKLLIQFQNNGVVDDSQLPKDRFSAERLKGVDSTLKIQPAKLEDSAVYLCASSYQGQGAETQYFGPGTRLLVL.

The genes are TRBV6-1 and TRBJ1-6, with TRBD1 matching 7 bases. Germline V CDR1 and CDR2: MNHNS, SASEGT. This CDR3 is built from 14 residues. V lost 6 bases and J lost 7; bases outside the gene matches: 6. The CDR3 region is CASRPGQNNSPLHF. CDR3 nucleotides: TGTGCCAGCAGACCGGGACAGAACAATTCACCCCTCCACTTT.

The chain is built from TRBV27 and TRBJ1-3; D is perhaps TRBD1 (5 bases). Trimming stripped 0 bases from V and 0 bases from J, with 12 bases between. Germline values: CDR1 MNHEY, CDR2 SMNVEV (reference sequence). The CDR3 spans 17 residues. Here the CDR3 DNA reads TGTGCCAGCAGTTTATCGAGGGACTCCAGCTCTGGAAACACCATATATTTT. This encodes CASSLSRDSSSGNTIYF.

The chain has TRBV7-2 and TRBJ2-6; 10 bases match TRBD1. V gave up 4 bases and J gave up 2 bases; unmatched junction bases: 5. The CDR3 covers 17 residues. From germline, CDR1 is SGHTA and CDR2 FQGNSA. This CDR3 is CASSSTGGAAGANVLTF. CDR3 in DNA: TGTGCCAGCAGCTCGACAGGGGGCGCGGCTGGGGCCAACGTCCTGACTTTC.

The rearrangement uses TRBV19 and TRBJ2-2; unclear D gene. The CDR3 has 15 amino acids. CDR1 and CDR2 from the germline V gene are LNHDA and SQIVND (reference sequence). V was cut by 1 base and J by 8 bases, with 14 bases left in between. The CDR3 bases are TGTGCCAGTAGTATAGGCGCCCAGGTTCTGGGGGAGCTGTTTTTT. It specifies CASSIGAQVLGELFF.

The chain recombines TRBV2 with TRBJ2-7; D unresolved. CDR3 size: 13 residues. V was pared by 7 bases and J by 0 bases, with 10 bases between. CDR1 is SNHLY, CDR2 FYNNEI, per germline. The CDR3 DNA reads as TGTGCCAGCATTGACTCCTACTCCTACGAGCAGTACTTC. It specifies CASIDSYSYEQYF.

This clone was counted a single time. V is TRBV15 and J is TRBJ1-2, with D unclear. Trimming took off 2 bases at V and 8 bases at J, with 15 bases between the two ends. Germline-derived CDR1 and CDR2 are LNHNV and YYDKDF (reference sequence). The CDR3 consists of 14 residues. The CDR3 region is CATSRTLEAPGYTF. CDR3 sequence (DNA): TGTGCCACCAGCAGAACTCTAGAGGCGCCCGGCTACACCTTC. Filled out from reference TRBV15 and TRBJ1-2, the complete variable domain reads DAMVIQNPRYQVTQFGKPVTLSCSQTLNHNVMYWYQQKSSQAPKLLFHYYDKDFNNEADTPDNFQSRRPNTSFCFLDIRSPGLGDTAMYLCATSRTLEAPGYTFGSGTRLTVV.

The rearrangement joins TRBV6-5 to TRBJ2-6; tentative D call: TRBD1 (5 bases). This CDR3 has 16 amino acids. Trimming cost V 0 bases and J 0 bases, with 6 bases left between them. The germline CDR1 and CDR2 sequences are MNHEY and SVGAGI. CDR3 region: CASSYSTASGANVLTF. The CDR3 DNA follows: TGTGCCAGCAGTTACTCGACAGCCTCTGGGGCCAACGTCCTGACTTTC.

The chain combines TRBV7-2 with TRBJ2-4, with 7 positions matching TRBD1. Per germline, CDR1 SGHTA and CDR2 FQGNSA. The CDR3 totals 14 residues. V was clipped by 0 bases and J by 8 bases; unmatched bases: 4. Written as DNA, the CDR3 is TGTGCCAGCAGCTTAGCAGGGGGCCGGGACATTCAGTACTTC. Protein product: CASSLAGGRDIQYF.

The J gene is TRBJ2-5, the V gene TRBV5-4, with 9 bases that match TRBD2. The CDR3 has 15 residues. CDR1 SGHNT and CDR2 YYREEE come from the germline V gene (reference sequence). Germline trimming cut 0 bases from V and 5 bases from J; bases unmatched to any gene: 5. In DNA, the CDR3 is TGTGCCAGCAGCTTGGGGCGGGGGGGCCGCGAGACCCAGTACTTC. Its protein product is CASSLGRGGRETQYF.

The chain recombines TRBV5-1 with TRBJ1-3, with D possibly TRBD1 on 6 matching bases. The germline V gene encodes CDR1 SGHRS and CDR2 YFSETQ. CDR3 size: 18 residues. V was cut by 2 bases and J by 0 bases, with 18 bases left in between. The CDR3 loop reads CASSLGVGAIRSGNTIYF. The CDR3 DNA follows: TGCGCCAGCAGCTTAGGTGTGGGGGCTATACGCTCTGGAAACACCATATATTTT.